Each of the 18 T cell receptor beta chains below was sequenced from the same sample in a study of T cells in Graves' hyperthyroidism and ophthalmopathy. RNA transcripts provided the source from which TCR beta CDR3 regions were amplified. The primer set for the first-round RT-PCR of the TCR CDR3 was HTBI. Via MiXCR, TCRdb re-called the multiplex PCR reads, giving one row per CDR3 protein. The sample lists approximately 600,000 distinct CDR3 sequences, 15% to 20% occurring once. Sequencing was performed on blood. The receptor set was obtained from a woman in her twenties or thirties with Graves' hyperthyroidism.

The V call is TRBV24-1, the J call TRBJ2-2, with D possibly matching TRBD2 (6 bases). The germline gives CDR1 KGHDR, CDR2 SFDVKD. The CDR3 covers 17 residues. The germline V and J ends were trimmed by 3 bases and 4 bases, with 17 bases remaining between them. The CDR3 region is CATSDIAAGPGTGELFF. CDR3 DNA sequence: TGTGCCACCAGTGATATAGCGGCAGGGCCCGGCACCGGGGAGCTGTTTTTT.

The sample holds many counts of this clonotype. The chain has TRBV28 and TRBJ2-3; 7 nucleotides match TRBD1. CDR1 is MDHEN and CDR2 is SYDVKM in the germline V gene. V was pared by 5 bases and J by 2 bases, with 7 bases of the junction left unmatched. CDR3 size: 15 residues. The CDR3 DNA reads as TGTGCCAGCAGTGAGCCGGGACAGCTCACAGATACGCAGTATTTT. It is translated as CASSEPGQLTDTQYF.

This clonotype was detected ten times or more. The gene calls are TRBV2 and TRBJ1-1, with TRBD1 matching over 10 bases. J gave up 3 bases and V 6 bases, and 13 bases lay outside the gene matches. The CDR3 sequence is 17 residues long. CDR1 is SNHLY, CDR2 FYNNEI, per germline. CDR3 residues: CASRSIGTGEKDTEAFF. The CDR3 nucleotides are TGTGCCAGCAGGTCCATAGGGACAGGGGAAAAGGACACTGAAGCTTTCTTT.

There are a few counts of this clonotype. The genes are TRBV5-1 and TRBJ1-3, with TRBD1 matching 7 bases. Per the germline V gene, CDR1 is SGHRS and CDR2 is YFSETQ. V shed 4 bases, J shed 4 bases, and the junction held 8 bases outside the gene matches. This CDR3 comprises 15 residues. The CDR3 nucleotides are TGCGCCAGCAGCCAAGGGGGACAGAGAGGAAACACCATATATTTT. The encoded protein is CASSQGGQRGNTIYF.

The rearrangement uses TRBV19 and TRBJ1-2; D call uncertain. The CDR3 has 13 residues. Trimming left V 1 base short and J 2 bases short, with 5 bases between. Germline assignment: CDR1 LNHDA and CDR2 SQIVND (reference sequence). The CDR3 loop is CASSIGTNYGYTF. DNA of the CDR3: TGTGCCAGTAGTATAGGGACCAACTATGGCTACACCTTC.

This clonotype appeared a few times. This rearrangement joins TRBV4-3 to TRBJ1-1; D remains ambiguous. CDR3 length equals 13 residues. From germline, CDR1 is LGHNA and CDR2 YSLEER. V was cut by 2 bases and J by 10 bases, with 14 bases left in between. CDR3 coding DNA: TGCGCCAGCAGCCAATTCAGGACCTCCGCAGCTTTCTTT. Protein sequence: CASSQFRTSAAFF.

Written as DNA, the CDR3 is TGTGCCAGCAGCTCTCGACAGTCTCCTTTGAATGAGCAGTTCTTC. Translation: CASSSRQSPLNEQFF. The rearrangement joins TRBV9 to TRBJ2-1; possible D gene TRBD1, 5 bases. The CDR3 has 15 residues. V gave up 4 bases and J gave up 7 bases, with 18 bases separating them. Germline V gene sequence: CDR1 SGDLS, CDR2 YYNGEE.

This clonotype appeared many times. The genes are TRBV10-3 and TRBJ1-6; no clear D gene. Trimming cost V 6 bases and J 7 bases, with 16 bases left between them. This CDR3 has 15 residues. Germline loops: CDR1 ENHRY, CDR2 SYGVKD. The CDR3 nucleotides read TGTGCCATCAGCGACCGGGCCTTAGGGAATTCACCCCTCCACTTT. Its protein product is CAISDRALGNSPLHF.

Many counts were recorded for this clonotype. This chain links TRBV5-1 with TRBJ2-3; TRBD2 matches at 7 bases. Germline V gives CDR1 SGHRS, CDR2 YFSETQ. V lost 0 bases and J lost 3; bases outside the gene matches: 7. The CDR3 is 16 residues long. CDR3 sequence reads: CASSLGVAGGTDTQYF. In DNA, the CDR3 is TGCGCCAGCAGCTTGGGTGTAGCGGGTGGAACAGATACGCAGTATTTT.

This clonotype appeared a few times. The V gene is TRBV29-1, the J gene TRBJ2-7, with D tentatively TRBD1 or TRBD2 (7 bases each). This CDR3 contains 13 residues. CDR1 SQVTM and CDR2 ANQGSEA come from the germline V gene. With 7 bases removed from V and 3 bases from J, the gap between germline ends came to 16 bases. DNA of the CDR3: TGCAGCGCAGAGACAGGGAGGGTCTACGAGCAGTACTTC. Its translation: CSAETGRVYEQYF.

The V gene is TRBV9, the J gene TRBJ2-2; 7 positions match TRBD1. The CDR3 consists of 14 residues. J was trimmed by 9 bases and V by 4 bases; bases with no gene match: 9. The germline CDR1 and CDR2 sequences are SGDLS and YYNGEE. The CDR3 loop reads CASSPGQDPWELFF. The CDR3 DNA sequence: TGTGCCAGCAGCCCAGGACAGGACCCCTGGGAGCTGTTTTTT.

The chain uses TRBV6-5 and TRBJ2-5; 7 bases agree with TRBD2. Trimming took 2 bases from V and 4 from J; bases not matched to a gene: 7. The CDR3 is 15 amino acids. CDR1 MNHEY and CDR2 SVGAGI come from the germline V gene. CDR3 amino acids: CASSYVRGIGETQYF. In DNA, the CDR3 is TGTGCCAGCAGTTACGTGCGGGGGATAGGAGAGACCCAGTACTTC.

This clonotype has ten or more counts. The CDR3 sequence: CASSFGGMYQETQYF. The CDR3 nucleotides are TGTGCCAGCAGTTTCGGTGGGATGTACCAAGAGACCCAGTACTTC. The J gene is TRBJ2-5, the V gene TRBV12-3 or TRBV12-4; D uncertain. The germline V and J ends were trimmed by 3 bases and 0 bases, with 11 bases remaining between them. The CDR3 consists of 15 residues.

This sequence joins TRBV5-5 and TRBJ2-1, with 10 positions matching TRBD1. The CDR3 is made up of 14 amino acids. V shed 3 bases and J 5 bases; nucleotides not matched to a gene: 2. Per the germline V gene, CDR1 is SGHKS and CDR2 is YYEKEE (reference sequence). CDR3 in amino acids: CASSSTGGHNEQFF. CDR3 nucleotides: TGTGCCAGCAGCTCGACAGGGGGCCACAATGAGCAGTTCTTC.

In this sample, this clonotype turned up many times. The chain combines TRBV2 with TRBJ2-5; D uncertain. The CDR3 extends over 13 amino acids. The germline V gene has CDR1 SNHLY and CDR2 FYNNEI. The V end lost 2 bases, the J end lost 3 bases, and 7 bases lay between the germline ends. Written as DNA, the CDR3 is TGTGCCAGCAGTGAACAAACAGAAGAGACCCAGTACTTC. It is translated as CASSEQTEETQYF.

This clonotype was counted many times. This chain uses TRBV20-1 with TRBJ2-7, with TRBD2 as a possible D gene (5 bases). The V end was cut by 5 bases, the J end by 7 bases, with 15 bases between. The CDR3 consists of 12 residues. CDR1 is DFQATT, CDR2 SNEGSKA, per germline (reference sequence). The CDR3 DNA reads TGCAGTGCTCATCTACTAGTGGGAGAGCAGTACTTC. Encoded protein: CSAHLLVGEQYF.

The chain combines TRBV30 with TRBJ1-1; no definite D call. V dropped 1 base and J dropped 5 bases, with 8 bases sitting between them. Germline V gives CDR1 GTSNPN, CDR2 SVGIG (reference sequence). The CDR3 has 12 residues. In DNA form, the CDR3 reads TGTGCCTGGAGTGGGGAGGGAACTGAAGCTTTCTTT. It codes for CAWSGEGTEAFF.

This chain connects TRBV18 to TRBJ2-7, with D tentatively TRBD1 (6 bases). V lost 6 bases and J lost 5, with 17 bases in between. Per germline, CDR1 KGHSH and CDR2 LQKENI. The CDR3 has 14 amino acids. This CDR3 reads CASSAGTKLNEQYF. DNA of the CDR3: TGTGCCAGCTCCGCCGGGACAAAGCTTAACGAGCAGTACTTC.